The 20 T cell receptor beta chains in this list originate from one sample, sequenced in a study of radiotherapy plus CTLA-4 blockade in lung cancer. Only in-frame clones appear in the TCRdb table, and some are missing; sequencing was by immunoSEQ multiplex PCR. The sample holds tens of thousands of clones, about 78% seen once. Here the sequenced sample was peripheral blood, taken from a patient treated with radiotherapy plus ipilimumab. The receptors originated from a human donor with non-small cell lung cancer that progressed on radiotherapy plus ipilimumab.

This chain connects TRBV7-9 to TRBJ1-4; 7 bases match TRBD1. The germline gives CDR1 SEHNR, CDR2 FQNEAQ (reference sequence). The junction had 5 bases not matched to a gene; V was cut back by 1 base and J by 3 bases. CDR3 length: 16 amino acids. In DNA form, the CDR3 reads TGTGCCAGCAGCTTAGGGGACAGCAACCCTAATGAAAAACTGTTTTTT. This gives the protein CASSLGDSNPNEKLFF.

The chain combines TRBV5-4 with TRBJ2-7, with D tentatively TRBD1 (5 bases). The CDR3 is 13 amino acids. Germline CDR1 SGHNT, CDR2 YYREEE (reference sequence). V was pared by 3 bases and J by 3 bases, with 10 bases between. As DNA, the CDR3 is TGTGCCAGCAGCTCCAATCAGGGCTACGAGCAGTACTTC. Translating it yields CASSSNQGYEQYF.

In this sample, this clone turned up many times. The CDR3 sequence: CASNPGRGASGYTF. The CDR3 DNA follows: TGCGCCAGCAACCCGGGACGGGGCGCAAGCGGCTACACCTTC. The gene calls are TRBV5-1 and TRBJ1-2, with D possibly TRBD1 on 5 matching bases. The CDR3 has 14 residues. Trimming took 6 bases from V and 8 from J, leaving 20 bases between them. Germline CDR1 and CDR2: SGHRS and YFSETQ.

The V call is TRBV4-2, the J call TRBJ2-1; 7 positions match TRBD1. The trim removed 1 base at V and 1 base at J, leaving 7 bases unmatched. CDR3 length equals 17 residues. Germline V CDR1 and CDR2: LGHNA, YNFKEQ. DNA of the CDR3: TGTGCCAGCAGCCAAGGACAAGGGGGCCAGTCCTACAATGAGCAGTTCTTC. Amino acid sequence: CASSQGQGGQSYNEQFF.

The V and J genes are TRBV7-9 and TRBJ1-1; 7 bases agree with TRBD1. Per the germline V gene, CDR1 is SEHNR and CDR2 is FQNEAQ (reference sequence). The CDR3 is 15 amino acids. The V and J ends lost 1 base and 0 bases, in that order; junction bases with no gene match: 2. CDR3 sequence: CASSLGDRMNTEAFF. DNA for the CDR3: TGTGCCAGCAGCTTAGGGGACAGAATGAACACTGAAGCTTTCTTT.

The chain has TRBV5-1 and TRBJ2-2, with unresolved D. CDR3 length equals 15 residues. CDR1 and CDR2 (germline): SGHRS, YFSETQ. Trimming stripped 1 base from V and 0 bases from J, with 7 bases between. The chain's CDR3 is CASSLRQTNTGELFF. The CDR3, as DNA: TGCGCCAGCAGCTTGAGGCAGACGAACACCGGGGAGCTGTTTTTT.

V is TRBV6-5 and J is TRBJ1-2; D uncertain. The ends were cut back, 0 bases at V and 7 bases at J, with 9 bases in the middle. The length of the CDR3 is 13 residues. Looked up from germline, CDR1 is MNHEY and CDR2 is SVGAGI. DNA of the CDR3: TGTGCCAGCAGTTACTCGAGAGGGTCTGGCTACACCTTC. Protein: CASSYSRGSGYTF.

The V call is TRBV6-5, the J call TRBJ1-6; TRBD1 matches 7 bases. Looked up from germline, CDR1 is MNHEY and CDR2 is SVGAGI. The CDR3 covers 14 residues. With V trimmed by 7 bases and J by 11 bases, 11 bases remained unmatched. CDR3 sequence: CASNKGQSDPPLHF. The CDR3 region has the DNA TGTGCCAGCAATAAGGGACAGTCGGATCCACCCCTCCACTTT.

The chain employs TRBV7-6 and TRBJ2-7, with a weak D call TRBD1 (6 bases). This CDR3 is built from 14 residues. V dropped 5 bases and J dropped 2 bases, with 13 bases sitting between them. Germline V gene sequence: CDR1 SGHVS, CDR2 FNYEAQ. DNA for the CDR3: TGTGCCAGCAGCCCGGACAGAGGAGCCTACGAGCAGTACTTC. Its translation: CASSPDRGAYEQYF.

V usage is TRBV29-1 and J usage is TRBJ2-7; possibly TRBD2 for D (6 bases). Germline loops: CDR1 SQVTM, CDR2 ANQGSEA. V lost 7 bases and J lost 6, with 16 bases in between. The CDR3 spans 12 residues. CDR3 region: CSGTSPGIEQYF. CDR3 sequence (DNA): TGCAGCGGAACTAGCCCAGGTATCGAGCAGTACTTC.

The chain links TRBV29-1 to TRBJ2-1; TRBD2 aligns across 7 bases. This CDR3 has 13 residues. The junction had 12 bases not matched to a gene; V was cut back by 5 bases and J by 11 bases. The germline V gene encodes CDR1 SQVTM and CDR2 ANQGSEA. CDR3 sequence: CSVSRGGAGKQFF. CDR3 DNA sequence: TGCAGCGTTTCCCGGGGAGGGGCAGGAAAGCAGTTCTTC.

This clone was observed at least ten times. The V call is TRBV18, the J call TRBJ1-3; D is unclear. CDR1 is KGHSH, CDR2 LQKENI, per germline. V gave up 0 bases and J gave up 0 bases, with 9 bases separating them. The CDR3 has 16 amino acids. CDR3 DNA sequence: TGTGCCAGCTCACCACCGATGGGAGCCTCTGGAAACACCATATATTTT. Residues: CASSPPMGASGNTIYF.

The genes are TRBV9 and TRBJ2-2; 11 positions match TRBD1. This CDR3 has 15 residues. V lost 4 bases to trimming and J lost 7 bases; unmatched junction nucleotides: 6. Germline CDR1 reads SGDLS; CDR2 reads YYNGEE. CDR3 region: CASSWGQGVGGELFF. The CDR3 DNA sequence: TGTGCCAGCAGCTGGGGACAGGGGGTAGGCGGGGAGCTGTTTTTT.

The V gene is TRBV5-1, the J gene TRBJ2-5; D not certain. The CDR3 runs 14 residues. The V end was cut by 3 bases, the J end by 7 bases, with 16 bases between. CDR1 and CDR2 (germline): SGHRS, YFSETQ. CDR3 residues: CASSSKLPPATQYF. The CDR3, as DNA: TGCGCCAGCAGCTCCAAACTCCCGCCAGCGACCCAGTACTTC.

The chain carries TRBV6-1 and TRBJ1-2, with D unresolved. Trimming left V 5 bases short and J 4 bases short, with 11 bases between. The CDR3 sequence is 13 residues long. Germline-derived CDR1 and CDR2 are MNHNS and SASEGT. The chain's CDR3 is CASSLDGAYGYTF. The DNA of the CDR3 is TGTGCCAGCAGTCTGGACGGTGCCTATGGCTACACCTTC.

The rearrangement links TRBV10-3 to TRBJ1-2; D unresolved. CDR1 and CDR2 from the germline V gene are ENHRY and SYGVKD. CDR3 length: 14 amino acids. V was clipped by 7 bases and J by 8 bases, with 20 bases between them. In DNA, the CDR3 is TGTGCCATCAAGGAGCACGACACCCAAGGAGGCTACACCTTC. Its protein product is CAIKEHDTQGGYTF.

V usage is TRBV13 and J usage is TRBJ1-1; no clear D gene. The CDR3 extends over 12 amino acids. Germline CDR1 reads PRHDT; CDR2 reads FYEKMQ (reference sequence). V lost 1 base, J lost 11 bases, and 11 bases lay in between. The CDR3, as DNA: TGTGCCAGCAGCTTAGAGGCGGGGAATGCTTTCTTT. Its protein is CASSLEAGNAFF.

In regard to this clone: The same CDR3 is also encoded by other DNA sequences in this sample. The chain links TRBV5-4 to TRBJ1-2; D might be TRBD1 (5 bases). The CDR3 covers 13 residues. V lost 0 bases, J lost 6 bases, and 9 bases lay in between. Germline values: CDR1 SGHNT, CDR2 YYREEE (reference sequence). The CDR3 coding sequence is TGTGCCAGCAGCTTGGCCGGAGGGGATGGCTACACCTTC. Its translation is CASSLAGGDGYTF. Drawing the rest from reference TRBV5-4 and TRBJ1-2, the complete variable domain is ETGVTQSPTHLIKTRGQQVTLRCSSQSGHNTVSWYQQALGQGPQFIFQYYREEENGRGNFPPRFSGLQFPNYSSELNVNALELDDSALYLCASSLAGGDGYTFGSGTRLTVV.

The V and J genes are TRBV5-1 and TRBJ2-5; no firm D call. CDR3 length equals 13 residues. CDR1 is SGHRS, CDR2 YFSETQ, per germline. The V gene lost 2 bases and the J gene lost 4 bases, with 9 bases spanning the gap. CDR3 region: CASSLRVGETQYF. The CDR3 nucleotides read TGCGCCAGCAGCTTAAGGGTAGGAGAGACCCAGTACTTC.

The J gene is TRBJ1-3, the V gene TRBV2; D not certain. The V and J ends lost 1 base and 3 bases respectively, with 7 bases between them. This CDR3 spans 14 amino acids. The germline V gene encodes CDR1 SNHLY and CDR2 FYNNEI. CDR3 bases: TGTGCCAGCAGTGAAGGGGCGTATGGAAACACCATATATTTT. This codes for CASSEGAYGNTIYF. Supplemented by reference TRBV2 and TRBJ1-3, the full variable domain reads EPEVTQTPSHQVTQMGQEVILRCVPISNHLYFYWYRQILGQKVEFLVSFYNNEISEKSEIFDDQFSVERPDGSNFTLKIRSTKLEDSAMYFCASSEGAYGNTIYFGEGSWLTVV.